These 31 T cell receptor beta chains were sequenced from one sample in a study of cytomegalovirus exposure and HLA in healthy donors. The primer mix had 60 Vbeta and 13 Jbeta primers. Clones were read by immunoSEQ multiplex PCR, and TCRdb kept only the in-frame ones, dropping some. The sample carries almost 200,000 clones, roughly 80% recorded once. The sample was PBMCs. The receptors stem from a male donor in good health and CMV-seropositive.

Here the CDR3 reads CASSLGDAGPYEQYF. In nucleotides, the CDR3 is TGTGCCAGCAGCTTGGGGGATGCAGGGCCCTACGAGCAGTACTTC. The chain couples TRBV5-4 to TRBJ2-7; D might be TRBD1 (5 bases). Germline-derived CDR1 and CDR2 are SGHNT and YYREEE (reference sequence). V lost 0 bases and J lost 2, with 12 bases in between. The CDR3 contains 15 residues.

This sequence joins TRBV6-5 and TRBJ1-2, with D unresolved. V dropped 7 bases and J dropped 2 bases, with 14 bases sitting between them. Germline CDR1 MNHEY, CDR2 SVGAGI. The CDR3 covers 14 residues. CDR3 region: CASTSPRRNYGYTF. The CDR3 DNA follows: TGTGCCAGCACCTCCCCGAGGAGAAACTATGGCTACACCTTC.

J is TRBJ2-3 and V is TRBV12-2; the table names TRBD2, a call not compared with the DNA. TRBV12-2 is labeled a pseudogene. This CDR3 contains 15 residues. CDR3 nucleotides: TGTGCAAGTCGCTCCCGGACTCGTGAACCAGATACGCAGTATTTT. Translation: CASRSRTREPDTQYF.

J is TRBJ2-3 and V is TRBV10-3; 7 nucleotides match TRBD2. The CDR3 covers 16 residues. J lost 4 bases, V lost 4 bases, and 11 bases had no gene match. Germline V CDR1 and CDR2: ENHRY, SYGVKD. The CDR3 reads CAISGPSTGGADTQYF. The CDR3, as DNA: TGTGCCATCAGTGGCCCCTCCACGGGGGGAGCAGATACGCAGTATTTT.

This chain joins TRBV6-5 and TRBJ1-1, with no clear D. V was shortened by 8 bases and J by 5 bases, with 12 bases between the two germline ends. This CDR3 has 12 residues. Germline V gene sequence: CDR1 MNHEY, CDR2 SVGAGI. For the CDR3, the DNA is TGTGCCAGCGGAGGGAGCTGGACTGAAGCTTTCTTT. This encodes CASGGSWTEAFF.

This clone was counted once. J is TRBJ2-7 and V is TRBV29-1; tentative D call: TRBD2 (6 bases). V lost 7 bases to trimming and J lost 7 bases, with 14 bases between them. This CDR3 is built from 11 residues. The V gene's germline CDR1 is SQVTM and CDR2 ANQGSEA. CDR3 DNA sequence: TGCAGCGCCACCGGTGGAGGGGAGCAGTACTTC. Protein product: CSATGGGEQYF.

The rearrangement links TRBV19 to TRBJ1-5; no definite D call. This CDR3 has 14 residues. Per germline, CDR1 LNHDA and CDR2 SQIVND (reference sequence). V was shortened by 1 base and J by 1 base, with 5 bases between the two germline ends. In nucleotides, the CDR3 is TGTGCCAGTAGTATAGGGCAGAGCAATCAGCCCCAGCATTTT. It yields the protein CASSIGQSNQPQHF.

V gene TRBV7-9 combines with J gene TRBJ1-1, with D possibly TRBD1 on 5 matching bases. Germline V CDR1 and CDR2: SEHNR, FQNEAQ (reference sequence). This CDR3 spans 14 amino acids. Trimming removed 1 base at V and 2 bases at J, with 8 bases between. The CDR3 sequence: CASSLEGANTEAFF. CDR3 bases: TGTGCCAGCAGCTTAGAAGGGGCTAACACTGAAGCTTTCTTT.

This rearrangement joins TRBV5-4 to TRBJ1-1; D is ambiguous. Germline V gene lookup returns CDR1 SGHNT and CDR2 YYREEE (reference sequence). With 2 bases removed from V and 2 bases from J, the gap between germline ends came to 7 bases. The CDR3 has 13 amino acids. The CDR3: CASSFPTNTEAFF. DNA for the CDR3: TGTGCCAGCAGCTTTCCCACAAACACTGAAGCTTTCTTT.

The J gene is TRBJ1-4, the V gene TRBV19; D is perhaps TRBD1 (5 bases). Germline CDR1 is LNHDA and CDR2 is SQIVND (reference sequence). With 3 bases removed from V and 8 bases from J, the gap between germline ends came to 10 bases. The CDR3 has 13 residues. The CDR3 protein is CASSIREVEKLFF. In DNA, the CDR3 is TGTGCCAGTAGTATCAGGGAAGTCGAAAAACTGTTTTTT.

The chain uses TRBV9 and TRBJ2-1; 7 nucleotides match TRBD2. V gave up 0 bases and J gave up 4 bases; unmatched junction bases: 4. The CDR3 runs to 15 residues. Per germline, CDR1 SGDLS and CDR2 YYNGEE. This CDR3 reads CASSVASSGYNEQFF. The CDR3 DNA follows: TGTGCCAGCAGCGTAGCGTCTAGCGGATACAATGAGCAGTTCTTC.

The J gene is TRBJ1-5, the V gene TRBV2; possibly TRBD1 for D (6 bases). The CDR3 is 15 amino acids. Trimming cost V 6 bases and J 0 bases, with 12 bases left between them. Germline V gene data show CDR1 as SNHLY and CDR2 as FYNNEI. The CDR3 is CASRGDNYSNQPQHF. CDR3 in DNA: TGTGCCAGCAGAGGGGACAATTATAGCAATCAGCCCCAGCATTTT.

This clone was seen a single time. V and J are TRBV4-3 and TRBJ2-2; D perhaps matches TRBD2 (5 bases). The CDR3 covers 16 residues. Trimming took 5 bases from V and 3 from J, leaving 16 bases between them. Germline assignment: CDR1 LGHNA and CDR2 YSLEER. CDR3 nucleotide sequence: TGCGCCAGCAGCTCCCGGGGATCGGTACACACCGGGGAGCTGTTTTTT. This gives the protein CASSSRGSVHTGELFF.

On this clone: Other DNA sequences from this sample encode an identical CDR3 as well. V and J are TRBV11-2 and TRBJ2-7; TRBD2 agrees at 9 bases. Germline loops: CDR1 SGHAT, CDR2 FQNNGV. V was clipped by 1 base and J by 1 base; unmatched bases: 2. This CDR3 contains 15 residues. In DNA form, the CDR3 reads TGTGCCAGCAGCTTAGGGCTAGCGGGATCCTACGAGCAGTACTTC. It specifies CASSLGLAGSYEQYF.

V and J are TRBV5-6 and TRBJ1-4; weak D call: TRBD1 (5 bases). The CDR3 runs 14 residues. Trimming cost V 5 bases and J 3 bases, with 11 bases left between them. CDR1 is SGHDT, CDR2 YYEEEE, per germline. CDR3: CASSDWGSNEKLFF. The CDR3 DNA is TGTGCCAGCAGTGATTGGGGCTCTAATGAAAAACTGTTTTTT.

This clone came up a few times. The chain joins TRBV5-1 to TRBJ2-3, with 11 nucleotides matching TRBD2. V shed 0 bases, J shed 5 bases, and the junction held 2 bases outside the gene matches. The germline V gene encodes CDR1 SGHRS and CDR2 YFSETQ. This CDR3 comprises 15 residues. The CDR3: CASSLDGTSGDTQYF. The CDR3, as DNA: TGCGCCAGCAGCTTGGATGGGACTAGCGGAGATACGCAGTATTTT. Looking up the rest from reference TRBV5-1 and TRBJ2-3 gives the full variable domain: KAGVTQTPRYLIKTRGQQVTLSCSPISGHRSVSWYQQTPGQGLQFLFEYFSETQRNKGNFPGRFSGRQFSNSRSEMNVSTLELGDSALYLCASSLDGTSGDTQYFGPGTRLTVL.

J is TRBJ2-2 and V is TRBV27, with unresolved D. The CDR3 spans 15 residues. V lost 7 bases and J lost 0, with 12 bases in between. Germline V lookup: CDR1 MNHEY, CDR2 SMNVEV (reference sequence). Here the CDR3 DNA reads TGTGCCAGCATGCGCGATTCACCGAACACCGGGGAGCTGTTTTTT. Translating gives CASMRDSPNTGELFF.

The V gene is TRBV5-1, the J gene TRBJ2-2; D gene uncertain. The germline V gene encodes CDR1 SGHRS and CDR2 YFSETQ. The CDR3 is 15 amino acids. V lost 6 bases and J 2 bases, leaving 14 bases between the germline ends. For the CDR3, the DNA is TGCGCCAGCACCTTAGACTCTTTTAACACCGGGGAGCTGTTTTTT. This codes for CASTLDSFNTGELFF.

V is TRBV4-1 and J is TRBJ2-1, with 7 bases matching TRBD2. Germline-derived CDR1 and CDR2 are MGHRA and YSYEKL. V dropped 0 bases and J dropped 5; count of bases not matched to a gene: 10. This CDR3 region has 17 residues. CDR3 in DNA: TGCGCCAGCAGCCAAGAGGGTGAGCGGGGCTGGCACAATGAGCAGTTCTTC. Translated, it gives CASSQEGERGWHNEQFF.

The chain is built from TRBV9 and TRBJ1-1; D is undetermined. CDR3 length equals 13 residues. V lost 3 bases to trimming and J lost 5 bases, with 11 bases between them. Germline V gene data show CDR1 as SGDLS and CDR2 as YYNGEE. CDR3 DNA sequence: TGTGCCAGCAGCGAGAGTACGGGGACTGAAGCTTTCTTT. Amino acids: CASSESTGTEAFF.

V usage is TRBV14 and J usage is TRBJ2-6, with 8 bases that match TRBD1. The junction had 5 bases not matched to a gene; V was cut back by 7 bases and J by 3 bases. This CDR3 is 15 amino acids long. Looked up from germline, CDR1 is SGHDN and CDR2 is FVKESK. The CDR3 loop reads CASNKTGVGANVLTF. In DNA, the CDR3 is TGTGCCAGCAACAAGACAGGGGTTGGGGCCAACGTCCTGACTTTC.

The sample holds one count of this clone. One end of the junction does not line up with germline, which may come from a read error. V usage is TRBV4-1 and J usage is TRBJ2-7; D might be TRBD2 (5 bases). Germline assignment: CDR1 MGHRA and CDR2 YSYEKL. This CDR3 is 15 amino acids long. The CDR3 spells CASRQERRGAYEQYF. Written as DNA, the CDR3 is TGCGCCAGCAGACAAGAACGACGGGGAGCCTACGAGCAGTACTTC.

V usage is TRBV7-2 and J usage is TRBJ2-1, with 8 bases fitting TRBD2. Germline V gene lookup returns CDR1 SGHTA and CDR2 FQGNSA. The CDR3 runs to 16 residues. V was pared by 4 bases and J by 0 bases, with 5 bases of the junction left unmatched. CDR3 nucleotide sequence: TGTGCCAGCAGCTCCTCCGGGACTAGCTCCTACAATGAGCAGTTCTTC. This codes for CASSSSGTSSYNEQFF.

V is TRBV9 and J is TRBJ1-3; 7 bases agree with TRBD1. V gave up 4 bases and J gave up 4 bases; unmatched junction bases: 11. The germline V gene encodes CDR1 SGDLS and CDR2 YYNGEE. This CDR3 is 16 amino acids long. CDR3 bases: TGTGCCAGCAGCAAGACAGGGCTTCTCTCCGGAAACACCATATATTTT. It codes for CASSKTGLLSGNTIYF. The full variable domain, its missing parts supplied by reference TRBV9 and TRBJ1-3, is DSGVTQTPKHLITATGQRVTLRCSPRSGDLSVYWYQQSLDQGLQFLIQYYNGEERAKGNILERFSAQQFPDLHSELNLSSLELGDSALYFCASSKTGLLSGNTIYFGEGSWLTVV.

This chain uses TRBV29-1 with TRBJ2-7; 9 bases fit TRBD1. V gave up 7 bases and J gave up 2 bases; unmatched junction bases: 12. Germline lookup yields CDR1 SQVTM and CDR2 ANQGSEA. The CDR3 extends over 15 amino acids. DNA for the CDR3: TGCAGCGGCTCCGGACCGGGACAGGGAACCTACGAGCAGTACTTC. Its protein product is CSGSGPGQGTYEQYF.

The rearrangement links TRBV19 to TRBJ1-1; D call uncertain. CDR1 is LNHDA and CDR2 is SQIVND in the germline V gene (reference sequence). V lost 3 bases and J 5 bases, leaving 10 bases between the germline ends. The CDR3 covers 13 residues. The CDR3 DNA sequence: TGTGCCAGTAGTATTCAGGATTGGACTGAAGCTTTCTTT. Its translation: CASSIQDWTEAFF.

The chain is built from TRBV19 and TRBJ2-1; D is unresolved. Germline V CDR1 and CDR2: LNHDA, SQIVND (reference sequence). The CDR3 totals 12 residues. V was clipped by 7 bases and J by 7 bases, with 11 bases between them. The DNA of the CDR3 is TGTGCCAGTACCACATACCAGAATGAGCAGTTCTTC. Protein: CASTTYQNEQFF.

CDR3 region: CASSRRSGDTEAFF. The CDR3 bases are TGTGCCAGCAGCCGCAGGTCGGGGGACACTGAAGCTTTCTTT. This chain uses TRBV11-3 with TRBJ1-1; D possibly corresponds to TRBD1 (5 bases). V lost 5 bases to trimming and J lost 3 bases, with 13 bases between them. Germline V CDR1 and CDR2: SGHNT, YENEEA. The CDR3 spans 14 residues.

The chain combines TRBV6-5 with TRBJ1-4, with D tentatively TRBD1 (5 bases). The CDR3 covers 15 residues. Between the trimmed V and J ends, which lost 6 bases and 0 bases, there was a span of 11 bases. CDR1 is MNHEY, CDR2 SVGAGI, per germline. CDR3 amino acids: CASRQGEATNEKLFF. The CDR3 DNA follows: TGTGCCAGCAGGCAGGGTGAAGCAACTAATGAAAAACTGTTTTTT.

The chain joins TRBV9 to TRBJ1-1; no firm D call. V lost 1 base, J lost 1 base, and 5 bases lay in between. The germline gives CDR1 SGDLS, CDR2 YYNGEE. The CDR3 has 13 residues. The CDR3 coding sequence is TGTGCCAGCAGCGTAACGGGGAACACTGAAGCTTTCTTT. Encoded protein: CASSVTGNTEAFF.

The CDR3 protein is CASSREGDGGSYNSPLHF. In DNA form, the CDR3 reads TGTGCCAGCAGCCGGGAAGGAGACGGCGGCTCCTATAATTCACCCCTCCACTTT. The V and J genes are TRBV5-5 and TRBJ1-6; no definite D call. The germline CDR1 and CDR2 sequences are SGHKS and YYEKEE (reference sequence). The CDR3 length is 18 residues. Trimming took 4 bases from V and 0 from J, leaving 17 bases between them.